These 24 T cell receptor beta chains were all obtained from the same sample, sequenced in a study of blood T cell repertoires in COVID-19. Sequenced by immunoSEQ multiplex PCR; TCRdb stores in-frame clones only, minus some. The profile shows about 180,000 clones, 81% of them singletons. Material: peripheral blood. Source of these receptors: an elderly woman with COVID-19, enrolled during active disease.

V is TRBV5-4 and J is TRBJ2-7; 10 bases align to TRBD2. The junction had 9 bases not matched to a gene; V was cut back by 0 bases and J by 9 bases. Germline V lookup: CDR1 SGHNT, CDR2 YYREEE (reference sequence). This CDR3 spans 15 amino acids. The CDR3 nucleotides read TGTGCCAGCAGCTTGGCCGGGCTAGCGGGAGAGGGGCAGTACTTC. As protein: CASSLAGLAGEGQYF.

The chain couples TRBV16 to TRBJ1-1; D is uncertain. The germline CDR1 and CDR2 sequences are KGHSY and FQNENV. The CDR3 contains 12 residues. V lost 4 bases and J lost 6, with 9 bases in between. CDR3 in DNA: TGTGCCAGCAGCCTAATCTCTTCTGAAGCTTTCTTT. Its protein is CASSLISSEAFF.

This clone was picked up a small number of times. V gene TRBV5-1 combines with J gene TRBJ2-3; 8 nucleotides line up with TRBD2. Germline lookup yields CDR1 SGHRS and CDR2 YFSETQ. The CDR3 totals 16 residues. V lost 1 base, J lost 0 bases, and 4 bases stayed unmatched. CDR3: CASSLRAGASTDTQYF. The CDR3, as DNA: TGCGCCAGCAGCTTGAGAGCGGGGGCCAGCACAGATACGCAGTATTTT.

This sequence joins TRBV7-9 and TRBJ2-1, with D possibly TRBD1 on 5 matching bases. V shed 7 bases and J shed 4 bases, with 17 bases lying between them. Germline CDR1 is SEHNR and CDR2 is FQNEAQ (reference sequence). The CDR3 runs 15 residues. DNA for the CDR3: TGTGCCAGCATGGCGACAGCCAAAAGGTACAATGAGCAGTTCTTC. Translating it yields CASMATAKRYNEQFF.

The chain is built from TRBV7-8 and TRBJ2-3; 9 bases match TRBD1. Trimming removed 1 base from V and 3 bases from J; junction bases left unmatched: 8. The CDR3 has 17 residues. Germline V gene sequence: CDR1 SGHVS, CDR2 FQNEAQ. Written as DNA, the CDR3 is TGTGCCAGCAGCTTAGGACGTAGGGACAGGGCAACAGATACGCAGTATTTT. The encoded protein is CASSLGRRDRATDTQYF.

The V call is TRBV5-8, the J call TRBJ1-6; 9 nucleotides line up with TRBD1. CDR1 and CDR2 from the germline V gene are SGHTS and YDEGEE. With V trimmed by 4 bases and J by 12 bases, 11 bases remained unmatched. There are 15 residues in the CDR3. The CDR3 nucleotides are TGTGCCAGCAGCCCAGGGACAGGGTGGAGAGGACCCCTCCACTTT. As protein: CASSPGTGWRGPLHF.

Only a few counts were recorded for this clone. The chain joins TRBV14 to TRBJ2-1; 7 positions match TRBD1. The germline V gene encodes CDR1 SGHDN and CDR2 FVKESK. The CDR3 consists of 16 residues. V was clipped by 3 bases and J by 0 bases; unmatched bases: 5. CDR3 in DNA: TGTGCCAGCAGCCATACCACAGGGGTCTCCTACAATGAGCAGTTCTTC. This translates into CASSHTTGVSYNEQFF.

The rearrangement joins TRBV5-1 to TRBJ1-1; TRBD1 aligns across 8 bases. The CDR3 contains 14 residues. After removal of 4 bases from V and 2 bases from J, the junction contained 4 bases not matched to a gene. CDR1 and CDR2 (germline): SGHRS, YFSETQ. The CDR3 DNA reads TGCGCCAGCAGCACGGGACAGGCTAACACTGAAGCTTTCTTT. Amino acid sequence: CASSTGQANTEAFF.

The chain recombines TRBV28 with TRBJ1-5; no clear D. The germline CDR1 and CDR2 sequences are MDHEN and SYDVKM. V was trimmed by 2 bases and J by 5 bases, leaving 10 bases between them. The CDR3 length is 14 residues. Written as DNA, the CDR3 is TGTGCCAGCAGTTTAGAGGGTTGGGATCAGCCCCAGCATTTT. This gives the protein CASSLEGWDQPQHF.

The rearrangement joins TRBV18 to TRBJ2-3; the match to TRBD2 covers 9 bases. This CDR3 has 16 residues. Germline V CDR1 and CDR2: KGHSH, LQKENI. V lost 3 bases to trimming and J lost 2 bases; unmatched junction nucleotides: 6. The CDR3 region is CASSPRAGGATDTQYF. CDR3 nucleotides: TGTGCCAGCTCACCGAGAGCGGGAGGTGCCACAGATACGCAGTATTTT. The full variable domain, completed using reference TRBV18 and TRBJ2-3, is NAGVMQNPRHLVRRRGQEARLRCSPMKGHSHVYWYRQLPEEGLKFMVYLQKENIIDESGMPKERFSAEFPKEGPSILRIQQVVRGDSAAYFCASSPRAGGATDTQYFGPGTRLTVL.

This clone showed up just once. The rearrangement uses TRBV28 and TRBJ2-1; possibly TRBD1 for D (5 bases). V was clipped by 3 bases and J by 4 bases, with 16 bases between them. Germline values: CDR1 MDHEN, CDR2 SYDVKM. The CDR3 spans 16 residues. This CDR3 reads CASSFPGRASYNEQFF. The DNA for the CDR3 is TGTGCCAGCAGTTTTCCCGGCAGGGCCAGTTACAATGAGCAGTTCTTC.

The CDR3 sequence is CASSQGDIPSTDTQYF. Written as DNA, the CDR3 is TGTGCCAGCAGCCAAGGGGACATCCCTAGCACAGATACGCAGTATTTT. The rearrangement uses TRBV3-1 (or the pseudogene TRBV3-2) and TRBJ2-3; the D gene is possibly TRBD1 (6 bases). The V gene lost 1 base and the J gene lost 0 bases, with 11 bases spanning the gap. The germline gives CDR1 LGHDT, CDR2 YNNKEL (reference sequence). CDR3 length equals 16 residues.

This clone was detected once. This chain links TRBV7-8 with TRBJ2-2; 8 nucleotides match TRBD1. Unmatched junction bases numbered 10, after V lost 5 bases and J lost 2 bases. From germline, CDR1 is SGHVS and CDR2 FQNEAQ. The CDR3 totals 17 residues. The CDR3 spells CASSRQRGQVNTGELFF. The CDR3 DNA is TGTGCCAGCAGCCGACAACGGGGACAGGTCAACACCGGGGAGCTGTTTTTT.

The CDR3 sequence is CASSPRVAETQYF. CDR3 nucleotide sequence: TGTGCCAGCAGCCCCCGGGTAGCGGAGACCCAGTACTTC. The V gene is TRBV7-3, the J gene TRBJ2-5, with D maybe TRBD2 (5 bases). Per germline, CDR1 SGHTA and CDR2 FQGTGA. CDR3 length equals 13 residues. Trimming stripped 5 bases from V and 5 bases from J, with 12 bases between.

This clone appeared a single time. In nucleotides, the CDR3 is TGTGCCACCAGTGATTGGAGCACCGGGGAGCTGTTTTTT. Translation: CATSDWSTGELFF. The V and J genes are TRBV24-1 and TRBJ2-2; D remains unclear. Trimming removed 2 bases from V and 4 bases from J, with 4 bases in between. This CDR3 region has 13 residues. CDR1 KGHDR and CDR2 SFDVKD come from the germline V gene.

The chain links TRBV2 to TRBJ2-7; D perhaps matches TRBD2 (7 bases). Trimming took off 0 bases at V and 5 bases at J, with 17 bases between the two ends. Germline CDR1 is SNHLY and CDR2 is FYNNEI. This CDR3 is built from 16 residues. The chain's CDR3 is CASSEAAGRGGNEQYF. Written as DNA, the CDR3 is TGTGCCAGCAGTGAAGCGGCTGGCAGGGGAGGGAACGAGCAGTACTTC.

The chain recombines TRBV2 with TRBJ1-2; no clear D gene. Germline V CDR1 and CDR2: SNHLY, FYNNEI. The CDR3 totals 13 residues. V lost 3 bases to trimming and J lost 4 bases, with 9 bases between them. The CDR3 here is CASSDGNGYGYTF. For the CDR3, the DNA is TGTGCCAGCAGTGATGGTAACGGCTATGGCTACACCTTC.

The CDR3, as DNA: TGTGCCAGCAGTGAAGCGACAGGGTACGGCTACACCTTC. Its translation is CASSEATGYGYTF. This chain connects TRBV6-1 to TRBJ1-2; 7 nucleotides match TRBD1. Per germline, CDR1 MNHNS and CDR2 SASEGT. The V gene end was trimmed by 0 bases and the J gene end by 8 bases; junction bases not matched to a gene: 3. CDR3 length: 13 residues.

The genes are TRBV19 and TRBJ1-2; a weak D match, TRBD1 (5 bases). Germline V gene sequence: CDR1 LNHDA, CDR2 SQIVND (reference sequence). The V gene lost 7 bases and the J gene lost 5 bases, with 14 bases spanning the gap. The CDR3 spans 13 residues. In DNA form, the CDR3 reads TGTGCCAGTACCCCGGACATAGGGTATGGCTACACCTTC. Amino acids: CASTPDIGYGYTF.

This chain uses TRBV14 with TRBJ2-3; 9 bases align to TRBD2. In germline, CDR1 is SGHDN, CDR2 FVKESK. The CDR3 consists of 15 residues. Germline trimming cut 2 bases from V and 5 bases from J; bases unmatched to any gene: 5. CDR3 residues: CASSQLAGGLDTQYF. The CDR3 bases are TGTGCCAGCAGCCAACTGGCGGGGGGGCTAGATACGCAGTATTTT.

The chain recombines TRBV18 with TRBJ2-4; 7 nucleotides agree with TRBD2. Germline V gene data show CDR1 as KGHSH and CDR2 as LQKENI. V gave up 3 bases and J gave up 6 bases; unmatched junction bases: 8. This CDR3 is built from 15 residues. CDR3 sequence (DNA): TGTGCCAGCTCACCTGTGACTAGCCCAGGAAACATTCAGTACTTC. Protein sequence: CASSPVTSPGNIQYF.

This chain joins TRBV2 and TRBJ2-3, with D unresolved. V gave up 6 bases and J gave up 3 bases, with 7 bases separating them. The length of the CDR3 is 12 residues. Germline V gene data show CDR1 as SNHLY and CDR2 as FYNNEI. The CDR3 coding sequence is TGTGCCAGCAGACTGATGACAGATACGCAGTATTTT. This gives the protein CASRLMTDTQYF.

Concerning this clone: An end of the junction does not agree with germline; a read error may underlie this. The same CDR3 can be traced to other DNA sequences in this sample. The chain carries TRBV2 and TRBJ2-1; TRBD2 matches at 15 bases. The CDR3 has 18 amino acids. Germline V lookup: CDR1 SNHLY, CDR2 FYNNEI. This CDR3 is CPRRGGLAGGSPWNEQFF. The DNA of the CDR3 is TGCCCCCGCCGCGGGGGACTAGCGGGGGGCAGCCCTTGGAATGAGCAGTTCTTC.

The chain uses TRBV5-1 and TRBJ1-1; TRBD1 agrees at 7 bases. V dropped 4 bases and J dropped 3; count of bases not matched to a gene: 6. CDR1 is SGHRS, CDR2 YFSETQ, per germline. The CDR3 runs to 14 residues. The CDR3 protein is CASSVTGPDTEAFF. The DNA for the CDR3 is TGCGCCAGCAGCGTGACAGGGCCGGACACTGAAGCTTTCTTT.